These 27 T cell receptor beta chains originate from one sample sequenced in a study of blood T cell repertoires in COVID-19. Some clones are missing from TCRdb's copy, which holds only in-frame ones; the method was immunoSEQ multiplex PCR. The sample records some 190,000 clones, 70% to 90% being singletons. The source material was peripheral blood. The source is a man older than 75 with COVID-19, enrolled during active disease.

V is TRBV7-2 and J is TRBJ1-2; unclear D gene. This CDR3 contains 13 residues. Trimming pared 5 bases from V and 3 bases from J, leaving 10 bases between. Germline-derived CDR1 and CDR2 are SGHTA and FQGNSA. The CDR3 bases are TGTGCCAGCAGCGCCTACACAGACTATGGCTACACCTTC. This gives the protein CASSAYTDYGYTF.

The chain links TRBV9 to TRBJ1-5; no clear D. Per germline, CDR1 SGDLS and CDR2 YYNGEE. CDR3 length: 14 residues. V was clipped by 0 bases and J by 9 bases, with 13 bases between them. CDR3: CASSVGWAVGPQHF. In DNA, the CDR3 is TGTGCCAGCAGCGTAGGGTGGGCCGTAGGGCCCCAGCATTTT.

The chain recombines TRBV29-1 with TRBJ2-7; 11 bases match TRBD2. V lost 7 bases and J lost 2; bases outside the gene matches: 4. The germline gives CDR1 SQVTM, CDR2 ANQGSEA. CDR3 length equals 13 residues. The chain's CDR3 is CSGSGGVAYEQYF. The CDR3, as DNA: TGCAGCGGTAGCGGGGGGGTTGCCTACGAGCAGTACTTC.

The chain uses TRBV6-6 and TRBJ2-7, with 10 bases that match TRBD1. The CDR3 runs to 13 residues. CDR1 MNHNY and CDR2 SVGAGI come from the germline V gene (reference sequence). The V segment lost 4 bases and the J segment 6 bases; nucleotides outside the gene matches: 3. CDR3 loop: CASSWDRGGEQYF. As DNA, the CDR3 is TGTGCCAGCAGTTGGGACAGGGGAGGCGAGCAGTACTTC.

The chain recombines TRBV10-3 with TRBJ1-5; D is perhaps TRBD1 (5 bases). Germline V gene sequence: CDR1 ENHRY, CDR2 SYGVKD. V was clipped by 8 bases and J by 2 bases, with 13 bases between them. The CDR3 covers 14 residues. The CDR3 spells CAISGDEGNQPQHF. The CDR3 DNA is TGTGCCATCTCGGGGGACGAGGGCAATCAGCCCCAGCATTTT.

This chain links TRBV5-1 with TRBJ2-3; TRBD1 is a possible D gene (5 bases). The CDR3 is 15 residues long. Germline V gene sequence: CDR1 SGHRS, CDR2 YFSETQ. V shed 2 bases and J shed 0 bases, with 10 bases lying between them. The CDR3 DNA follows: TGCGCCAGCAGCTTCGCAGGGCCTAGCACAGATACGCAGTATTTT. Translating it yields CASSFAGPSTDTQYF. The full variable domain, with the rest looked up from reference TRBV5-1 and TRBJ2-3, is KAGVTQTPRYLIKTRGQQVTLSCSPISGHRSVSWYQQTPGQGLQFLFEYFSETQRNKGNFPGRFSGRQFSNSRSEMNVSTLELGDSALYLCASSFAGPSTDTQYFGPGTRLTVL.

The CDR3 is CASSSTPGRDGYTF. DNA of the CDR3: TGTGCCAGCAGCTCGACTCCAGGGAGGGACGGCTACACCTTC. V gene TRBV9 combines with J gene TRBJ1-2; perhaps TRBD1 as D (5 bases). The ends were cut back, 4 bases at V and 8 bases at J, with 18 bases in the middle. CDR3 size: 14 residues. Germline CDR1 is SGDLS and CDR2 is YYNGEE.

The J gene is TRBJ1-2, the V gene TRBV27; D gene uncertain. Trimming took off 5 bases at V and 4 bases at J, with 20 bases between the two ends. The CDR3 contains 16 residues. Germline values: CDR1 MNHEY, CDR2 SMNVEV (reference sequence). DNA for the CDR3: TGTGCCAGCAGTCCCCGGGGAGAAGAGAGTCGCTATGGCTACACCTTC. Translated, it gives CASSPRGEESRYGYTF.

J is TRBJ2-2 and V is TRBV7-3; 7 positions agree with TRBD1. Germline trimming cut 3 bases from V and 1 base from J; bases unmatched to any gene: 2. The length of the CDR3 is 15 residues. Germline loops: CDR1 SGHTA, CDR2 FQGTGA. The CDR3 region is CASSLGQLNTGELFF. CDR3 in DNA: TGTGCCAGCAGCTTGGGACAGCTGAACACCGGGGAGCTGTTTTTT.

The table lists this clone with a count of one. The chain recombines TRBV29-1 with TRBJ1-2, with TRBD1 as a possible D gene (5 bases). This CDR3 comprises 12 residues. CDR1 and CDR2 from the germline V gene are SQVTM and ANQGSEA. Trimming left V 7 bases short and J 0 bases short, with 9 bases between. CDR3 bases: TGCAGCGCCCAGGGTTCTAACTATGGCTACACCTTC. Protein sequence: CSAQGSNYGYTF. The full variable domain, completed using reference TRBV29-1 and TRBJ1-2, is SAVISQKPSRDICQRGTSLTIQCQVDSQVTMMFWYRQQPGQSLTLIATANQGSEATYESGFVIDKFPISRPNLTFSTLTVSNMSPEDSSIYLCSAQGSNYGYTFGSGTRLTVV.

This clone was observed a single time. This chain uses TRBV6-5 with TRBJ1-3; D is undetermined. The CDR3 contains 13 residues. V was cut by 7 bases and J by 4 bases, with 11 bases left in between. Germline CDR1 and CDR2: MNHEY and SVGAGI. The CDR3 loop is CASTEREGNTIYF. CDR3 bases: TGTGCCAGCACCGAAAGGGAGGGAAACACCATATATTTT.

This chain connects TRBV5-8 to TRBJ2-6, with TRBD1 as a possible D gene (5 bases). This CDR3 is 17 amino acids long. V lost 4 bases and J 0 bases, leaving 14 bases between the germline ends. Germline V gene lookup returns CDR1 SGHTS and CDR2 YDEGEE. The CDR3 nucleotides read TGTGCCAGCAGCGAAATGACAGTCCTCTCTGGGGCCAACGTCCTGACTTTC. Protein product: CASSEMTVLSGANVLTF.

The gene calls are TRBV4-3 and TRBJ2-3; 12 positions agree with TRBD2. V trimming: 1 base; J trimming: 2 bases; junction bases outside the gene matches: 7. The CDR3 runs 18 residues. In germline, CDR1 is LGHNA, CDR2 YSLEER. CDR3 protein: CASSQGELAGGTTDTQYF. The DNA for the CDR3 is TGCGCCAGCAGCCAAGGGGAACTAGCGGGGGGCACCACAGATACGCAGTATTTT.

J is TRBJ1-6 and V is TRBV13, with D perhaps TRBD1 (5 bases). CDR1 and CDR2 from the germline V gene are PRHDT and FYEKMQ (reference sequence). The length of the CDR3 is 15 residues. The V end was cut by 7 bases, the J end by 4 bases, with 14 bases between. The DNA for the CDR3 is TGTGCCAGCATCGATCGACAGTTGTATAATTCACCCCTCCACTTT. It translates to CASIDRQLYNSPLHF. Variable domain in full (rest from reference TRBV13 and TRBJ1-6): AAGVIQSPRHLIKEKRETATLKCYPIPRHDTVYWYQQGPGQDPQFLISFYEKMQSDKGSIPDRFSAQQFSDYHSELNMSSLELGDSALYFCASIDRQLYNSPLHFGNGTRLTVT.

This chain connects TRBV6-5 to TRBJ1-1; maybe TRBD1 (5 bases). The ends were cut back, 5 bases at V and 2 bases at J, with 15 bases in the middle. This CDR3 is built from 15 residues. From germline, CDR1 is MNHEY and CDR2 SVGAGI. The CDR3 spells CASSMAGSQNTEAFF. CDR3 DNA: TGTGCCAGCAGTATGGCAGGGTCTCAAAACACTGAAGCTTTCTTT.

V is TRBV19 and J is TRBJ1-6, with unresolved D. V lost 1 base and J 8 bases, leaving 12 bases between the germline ends. Germline values: CDR1 LNHDA, CDR2 SQIVND (reference sequence). The CDR3 runs 15 residues. This chain's CDR3 is CASSIAQPADSPLHF. DNA for the CDR3: TGTGCCAGTAGTATAGCCCAGCCGGCGGATTCACCCCTCCACTTT.

The V and J genes are TRBV6-2 or TRBV6-3 and TRBJ1-2; D gene uncertain. Germline CDR1 reads MNHEY; CDR2 reads SVGEGT. V was pared by 5 bases and J by 0 bases, with 10 bases between. The CDR3 totals 14 residues. The CDR3: CASSNAPANYGYTF. DNA for the CDR3: TGTGCCAGCAGTAACGCACCAGCTAACTATGGCTACACCTTC.

The chain links TRBV28 to TRBJ1-4; TRBD1 aligns across 7 bases. V lost 6 bases to trimming and J lost 3 bases; unmatched junction nucleotides: 16. This CDR3 is 18 amino acids long. Per germline, CDR1 MDHEN and CDR2 SYDVKM. The CDR3 DNA is TGTGCCAGCAGACCCGAGACCCTAGGGGGCCCGTCTAATGAAAAACTGTTTTTT. Protein product: CASRPETLGGPSNEKLFF.

This clone has just a few counts. The V and J genes are TRBV5-4 and TRBJ1-3, with D perhaps TRBD1 (6 bases). The CDR3 runs to 14 residues. Germline-derived CDR1 and CDR2 are SGHNT and YYREEE (reference sequence). Trimming took 4 bases from V and 4 from J, leaving 12 bases between them. CDR3 amino acids: CASSIQGYGNTIYF. CDR3 nucleotides: TGTGCCAGCAGCATACAGGGTTACGGAAACACCATATATTTT.

The chain combines TRBV6-1 with TRBJ2-5, with 7 bases lining up with TRBD1. This CDR3 contains 14 residues. The germline gives CDR1 MNHNS, CDR2 SASEGT. J lost 2 bases, V lost 5 bases, and 5 bases had no gene match. CDR3 region: CASSSRQGQETQYF. The DNA for the CDR3 is TGTGCCAGCAGTTCCCGACAGGGTCAAGAGACCCAGTACTTC.

The chain carries TRBV5-1 and TRBJ1-1; TRBD1 matches 7 bases. Germline loops: CDR1 SGHRS, CDR2 YFSETQ. The CDR3 has 14 residues. V lost 2 bases to trimming and J lost 3 bases; unmatched junction nucleotides: 4. The CDR3: CASSFYRGDTEAFF. DNA of the CDR3: TGCGCCAGCAGCTTCTACAGGGGCGACACTGAAGCTTTCTTT.

The V and J genes are TRBV9 and TRBJ2-1, with 9 bases fitting TRBD1. V dropped 2 bases and J dropped 6; count of bases not matched to a gene: 12. The CDR3 extends over 17 amino acids. CDR1 is SGDLS and CDR2 is YYNGEE in the germline V gene. The CDR3 coding sequence is TGTGCCAGCAGCGTTTCCCGGGGACAGGGAGATTTCAATGAGCAGTTCTTC. This encodes CASSVSRGQGDFNEQFF.

This chain uses TRBV9 with TRBJ1-1; 8 bases fit TRBD1. V trimming: 5 bases; J trimming: 3 bases; junction bases outside the gene matches: 6. The germline CDR1 and CDR2 sequences are SGDLS and YYNGEE. This CDR3 spans 14 amino acids. CDR3 bases: TGTGCCAGCAGTTCCGGACAGGGATACACTGAAGCTTTCTTT. Encoded protein: CASSSGQGYTEAFF.

The V and J genes are TRBV19 and TRBJ1-5; D is perhaps TRBD1 (6 bases). Germline V gene data show CDR1 as LNHDA and CDR2 as SQIVND (reference sequence). This CDR3 contains 14 residues. V was trimmed by 4 bases and J by 2 bases, leaving 9 bases between them. As DNA, the CDR3 is TGTGCCAGTAGTAAGGGGGAAGGCAATCAGCCCCAGCATTTT. This gives the protein CASSKGEGNQPQHF.

This rearrangement joins TRBV5-1 to TRBJ2-5, with TRBD1 matching 7 bases. The CDR3 loop spans 15 amino acids. With 2 bases clipped from V and 3 bases from J, the junction kept 7 bases outside the gene matches. Germline CDR1 reads SGHRS; CDR2 reads YFSETQ. CDR3 loop: CASSFKTGTEETQYF. The CDR3 nucleotides are TGCGCCAGCAGCTTTAAGACGGGGACAGAAGAGACCCAGTACTTC.

The sample holds a few counts of this clone. Sequence at one end of the junction differs from germline and may be a read error. This chain uses TRBV5-4 with TRBJ2-2, with 7 bases matching TRBD2. CDR3 size: 12 residues. Germline-derived CDR1 and CDR2 are SGHNT and YYREEE (reference sequence). CDR3 nucleotides: TGTGCCAGCAGCTTGTGGCGCGGGGGGCTGTTTTTT. Its protein product is CASSLWRGGLFF.

The chain couples TRBV4-1 to TRBJ2-6; TRBD1 matches 8 bases. V lost 3 bases and J lost 0; bases outside the gene matches: 13. The CDR3 consists of 20 residues. In germline, CDR1 is MGHRA, CDR2 YSYEKL. The CDR3 bases are TGCGCCAGCAGCCAGGGGCGGACAGGGACAGTACCCTCTGGGGCCAACGTCCTGACTTTC. Translating it yields CASSQGRTGTVPSGANVLTF.